This is a list of T cell receptor beta chains from one sample in a study of T cell responses to AZD1222 COVID-19 vaccine. This table comes from immunoSEQ multiplex PCR, and its TCRdb copy is limited to in-frame clones, with some not included. Seen here are roughly 80,000 clones, 75% to 90% observed once, and the top ten hold about 1.3%. The sequences come from peripheral blood, collected 28 days after the second AZD1222 dose. These receptors came from an adult who received the AZD1222 COVID-19 vaccine. Each CDR3 is given with its conserved first and last residue. Fields, in order: V gene, J gene, clone size, D gene, CDR3 protein, CDR3 DNA. D genes are given only for firm matches. Size is stated for part of the rows, as once, few or many counts, or as a class when the clone is expanded.

V: TRBV5-6
J: TRBJ1-2
size: once
D: TRBD1
CDR3: CASSRDRRNYGYTF
DNA: TGTGCCAGCAGTCGGGACAGGCGAAACTATGGCTACACCTTC

V: TRBV7-8
J: TRBJ1-5
size: -
D: TRBD1
CDR3: CASSSGTGGQPQHF
DNA: TGTGCCAGCAGCTCAGGGACAGGGGGTCAGCCCCAGCATTTT

V: TRBV7-9
J: TRBJ1-2
size: once
D: -
CDR3: CASSLGRLDNYGYTF
DNA: TGTGCCAGCAGCTTAGGGCGCCTCGATAACTATGGCTACACCTTC

V: TRBV29-1
J: TRBJ2-7
size: -
D: -
CDR3: CSVVPGFFSYEQYF
DNA: TGCAGCGTTGTTCCCGGGTTCTTCTCCTACGAGCAGTACTTC

V: TRBV28
J: TRBJ1-1
size: -
D: -
CDR3: CASSLLTRVTEAFF
DNA: TGTGCCAGCAGTTTGCTTACACGGGTCACTGAAGCTTTCTTT

V: TRBV11-2
J: TRBJ2-7
size: -
D: -
CDR3: CASRHEGGRFSYEQYF
DNA: TGTGCCAGCAGGCATGAAGGGGGAAGATTCTCCTACGAGCAGTACTTC

V: TRBV7-9
J: TRBJ2-6
size: -
D: -
CDR3: CASSAGTVSGANVLTF
DNA: TGTGCCAGCAGCGCCGGGACTGTCTCTGGGGCCAACGTCCTGACTTTC

V: TRBV19
J: TRBJ2-2
size: -
D: TRBD2
CDR3: CASSSGLAGGRTGELFF
DNA: TGTGCCAGTAGTTCCGGACTAGCGGGGGGGCGAACCGGGGAGCTGTTTTTT

V: TRBV4-3
J: TRBJ2-3
size: -
D: TRBD2
CDR3: CASSQASTSGATDTQYF
DNA: TGCGCCAGCAGCCAGGCCTCTACTAGCGGGGCAACAGATACGCAGTATTTT

V: TRBV28
J: TRBJ2-1
size: -
D: TRBD1
CDR3: CASSSSGQGTWLF
DNA: TGTGCCAGCAGTTCCTCCGGACAGGGGACATGGCTCTTC

V: TRBV7-2
J: TRBJ1-2
size: -
D: -
CDR3: CASSLALGYGYTF
DNA: TGTGCCAGCAGCTTAGCGCTAGGCTATGGCTACACCTTC

V: TRBV20-1
J: TRBJ1-3
size: -
D: -
CDR3: CSASGTASSGNTIYF
DNA: TGCAGTGCGAGTGGGACGGCGAGCTCTGGAAACACCATATATTTT

V: TRBV7-8
J: TRBJ1-1
size: -
D: -
CDR3: CASSLEGVNTEAFF
DNA: TGTGCCAGCAGCTTAGAGGGAGTGAACACTGAAGCTTTCTTT

V: TRBV7-3
J: TRBJ2-1
size: -
D: -
CDR3: CASSLRDGLYNEQFF
DNA: TGTGCCAGCAGCTTACGGGACGGTTTATACAATGAGCAGTTCTTC

V: TRBV27
J: TRBJ1-2
size: -
D: -
CDR3: CASSFDGGGGYTF
DNA: TGTGCCAGCAGTTTTGATGGGGGGGGTGGCTACACCTTC

V: TRBV28
J: TRBJ2-2
size: -
D: -
CDR3: CASSLVLLDGELFF
DNA: TGTGCCAGCAGTTTAGTTCTCTTGGATGGGGAGCTGTTTTTT

V: TRBV5-1
J: TRBJ1-1
size: -
D: -
CDR3: CASTLTPGTEAFF
DNA: TGCGCCAGCACCCTGACACCTGGGACTGAAGCTTTCTTT

V: TRBV28
J: TRBJ2-4
size: -
D: TRBD1
CDR3: CASSTGQPAKNIQYF
DNA: TGTGCCAGCAGCACGGGACAGCCAGCCAAAAACATTCAGTACTTC

V: TRBV9
J: TRBJ1-2
size: few
D: TRBD1
CDR3: CASSEGASYGYTF
DNA: TGTGCCAGCAGCGAGGGGGCTTCCTATGGCTACACCTTC

V: TRBV6-5
J: TRBJ1-1
size: -
D: TRBD1
CDR3: CASRKGYRGNTEAFF
DNA: TGTGCCAGCAGGAAAGGGTACAGGGGGAACACTGAAGCTTTCTTT

V: TRBV19
J: TRBJ1-3
size: once
D: -
CDR3: CASSRTAGNTIYF
DNA: TGTGCCAGTAGTCGGACCGCTGGAAACACCATATATTTT

V: TRBV6-5
J: TRBJ2-5
size: once
D: -
CDR3: CASSSQYQETQYF
DNA: TGTGCCAGCAGTTCACAGTACCAAGAGACCCAGTACTTC

V: TRBV11-1
J: TRBJ2-2
size: once
D: -
CDR3: CASSLDSVYLTGELFF
DNA: TGTGCCAGCAGCCTTGACAGTGTCTATCTCACCGGGGAGCTGTTTTTT

V: TRBV2
J: TRBJ1-5
size: -
D: TRBD1
CDR3: CASSGQGGNQPQHF
DNA: TGTGCCAGCAGCGGACAGGGAGGAAATCAGCCCCAGCATTTT

V: TRBV7-6
J: TRBJ2-1
size: once
D: TRBD2
CDR3: CASSPLTSGGKNEQFF
DNA: TGTGCCAGCAGCCCCCTCACTAGCGGGGGGAAAAATGAGCAGTTCTTC

V: TRBV5-1
J: TRBJ1-1
size: -
D: TRBD1
CDR3: CASSRGGTGGAGTEAFF
DNA: TGCGCCAGCAGCCGGGGAGGGACAGGGGGCGCAGGCACTGAAGCTTTCTTT

V: TRBV11-2
J: TRBJ1-4
size: -
D: -
CDR3: CASSHIQGKLGEKLFF
DNA: TGTGCCAGCAGCCATATACAAGGGAAATTGGGCGAAAAACTGTTTTTT

V: TRBV11-2
J: TRBJ1-1
size: -
D: TRBD1
CDR3: CASSLVANRQGKEAFF
DNA: TGTGCCAGCAGCTTGGTGGCGAACCGACAGGGAAAGGAAGCTTTCTTT

V: TRBV2
J: TRBJ2-1
size: -
D: -
CDR3: CASRISQVPYNEQFF
DNA: TGTGCCAGCAGGATTTCCCAGGTCCCCTACAATGAGCAGTTCTTC

V: TRBV30
J: TRBJ2-2
size: -
D: TRBD1
CDR3: CAWSRNRGRGYTGELFF
DNA: TGTGCCTGGAGTAGGAACAGGGGGCGTGGGTACACCGGGGAGCTGTTTTTT

V: TRBV7-3
J: TRBJ1-5
size: -
D: TRBD1
CDR3: CASSFGGGLSNQPQHF
DNA: TGTGCCAGCAGCTTCGGAGGGGGCCTTAGCAATCAGCCCCAGCATTTT

V: TRBV28
J: TRBJ1-5
size: -
D: -
CDR3: CASSWTVNQPQHF
DNA: TGTGCCAGCAGTTGGACAGTCAATCAGCCCCAGCATTTT

V: TRBV6-5
J: TRBJ2-5
size: -
D: -
CDR3: CASRPPGQETQYF
DNA: TGTGCCAGCAGACCACCCGGCCAAGAGACCCAGTACTTC